The present entry profiles one T cell receptor (beta chain) with its context. The antigen is unknown. Original data processing: Out-of-frame sequences were removed, leaving a few million distinct TCRbeta sequences. Generated by immunoSEQ multiplex PCR, the TCRdb table keeps only in-frame clones and is missing some. V and J calls and clone size are those listed in that table; D and trimming were worked out from the DNA. The sample gives approximately 47,000 clones, 78% of which show up once; 0.9% to 0.95% is in the top ten. This sample was included in a study of memory CD4+ T cells and cytomegalovirus serostatus. Study results and limitations: Median bootstrapped AUC for CMV status was approximately 0.94 originally, less than 0.93 US-trained.

The germline gives CDR1 MNHEY, CDR2 SVGAGI. The germline V and J ends were trimmed by 2 bases and 4 bases, with 12 bases remaining between them. The CDR3 runs to 15 residues. Single viable CD3+CD4+CD8-CD45RO+ cells were sorted as the memory CD4+ T cells. Serum IgG to CMV pp150, pp28, p38 and p52 defined serostatus. The sequence came from an adult in good health and CMV-seronegative. Sequenced: memory CD4+ T cells from blood. This chain connects TRBV6-5 to TRBJ2-1, with D maybe TRBD2 (6 bases). The chain's CDR3 is CASSYGGNPYNEQFF. Written as DNA, the CDR3 is TGTGCCAGCAGTTACGGGGGGAACCCATACAATGAGCAGTTCTTC.